Each of the 32 T cell receptor beta chains below was sequenced from the same sample in a study of CD8 T cells in Susac syndrome. After extraction with the RNeasy kit, 0.5 to 1 ug of the RNA was reverse transcribed using random hexamers. TCRdb independently ran MiXCR on the immunoSEQ multiplex PCR reads; one entry per CDR3 protein. The sample has roughly 190,000 distinct CDR3 sequences, about 91% seen once. The sample comprised CD4+ T cells from PBMCs. The receptors come from a human donor with Susac syndrome.

A single count supports this clonotype. The V gene is TRBV7-9, the J gene TRBJ2-2, with D possibly matching TRBD2 (5 bases). Germline lookup yields CDR1 SEHNR and CDR2 FQNEAQ (reference sequence). The CDR3 extends over 16 amino acids. V shed 6 bases and J shed 6 bases, with 20 bases lying between them. The CDR3 coding sequence is TGTGCCAGCAGAGTACCCGGAGGTGATCGGTCCGGGGAGCTGTTTTTT. This sequence encodes CASRVPGGDRSGELFF.

This chain uses TRBV9 with TRBJ2-7, with 8 bases identical to TRBD1. Germline V lookup: CDR1 SGDLS, CDR2 YYNGEE. This CDR3 comprises 14 residues. J was trimmed by 2 bases and V by 2 bases; bases with no gene match: 3. This CDR3 is CASSVGQETYEQYF. CDR3 in DNA: TGTGCCAGCAGCGTGGGACAGGAGACCTACGAGCAGTACTTC.

This clonotype was observed a single time. The chain recombines TRBV5-1 with TRBJ1-1, with D maybe TRBD1 (5 bases). The CDR3 is made up of 14 amino acids. Trimming shortened V by 5 bases and J by 4 bases, and 15 bases separated the two germline ends. Germline lookup yields CDR1 SGHRS and CDR2 YFSETQ. The CDR3 nucleotides read TGCGCCAGCAGGGATCAGCTGGGGGGCACTGAAGCTTTCTTT. This codes for CASRDQLGGTEAFF.

The chain carries TRBV19 and TRBJ1-5, with D tentatively TRBD1 (5 bases). Germline loops: CDR1 LNHDA, CDR2 SQIVND (reference sequence). Trimming took 2 bases from V and 6 from J, leaving 8 bases between them. The CDR3 extends over 13 amino acids. DNA for the CDR3: TGTGCCAGTAGTATACCTGGGGGTCAGCCCCAGCATTTT. Translating it yields CASSIPGGQPQHF.

This chain uses TRBV21-1 with TRBJ2-4; the table assigns TRBD1, which was not confirmed against the DNA. TRBV21-1 is a pseudogene segment. The CDR3 has 16 residues. Written as DNA, the CDR3 is TGTGCCAGCAGCAAGGGGGGCGACAGGGTTACGGACATTCAGTACTTC. Protein sequence: CASSKGGDRVTDIQYF.

This clonotype has only one observation. The chain links TRBV18 to TRBJ2-7, with a weak D call TRBD2 (5 bases). Per the germline V gene, CDR1 is KGHSH and CDR2 is LQKENI. V shed 3 bases and J shed 1 base, with 10 bases lying between them. The CDR3 spans 14 residues. CDR3 amino acids: CASSPAGPSYEQYF. CDR3 bases: TGTGCCAGCTCACCGGCGGGTCCTTCCTACGAGCAGTACTTC. The complete variable domain, with remaining parts taken from reference TRBV18 and TRBJ2-7, reads NAGVMQNPRHLVRRRGQEARLRCSPMKGHSHVYWYRQLPEEGLKFMVYLQKENIIDESGMPKERFSAEFPKEGPSILRIQQVVRGDSAAYFCASSPAGPSYEQYFGPGTRLTVT.

With regard to this clonotype: Germline and junction disagree at one end, which may indicate a read error. In DNA form, the CDR3 reads TGTGCCACCACGCCCTTAGCGGGAGAGACCCTGTACTTC. Protein product: CATTPLAGETLYF. The rearrangement links TRBV2 to TRBJ2-5, with 9 bases identical to TRBD2. The CDR3 is made up of 13 amino acids. CDR1 is SNHLY and CDR2 is FYNNEI in the germline V gene.

The rearrangement links TRBV5-1 to TRBJ1-1; 9 positions agree with TRBD1. The CDR3 has 14 residues. Germline V gene data show CDR1 as SGHRS and CDR2 as YFSETQ. Trimming at V came to 4 bases and at J to 6 bases, leaving 7 bases not matched to a gene. The CDR3 here is CASSPTGGSSEAFF. The CDR3 DNA reads as TGCGCCAGCAGCCCGACAGGGGGTTCTTCTGAAGCTTTCTTT.

The genes are TRBV9 and TRBJ1-1; 7 bases are a match to TRBD1. The CDR3 has 15 amino acids. Looked up from germline, CDR1 is SGDLS and CDR2 is YYNGEE. V shed 3 bases, J shed 5 bases, and the junction held 10 bases outside the gene matches. CDR3 sequence (DNA): TGTGCCAGCAGCGCGACTGGGGACAGATCGACTGAAGCTTTCTTT. It encodes CASSATGDRSTEAFF.

This chain connects TRBV5-1 to TRBJ1-2; D gene unclear. CDR3 length equals 13 residues. V lost 0 bases, J lost 8 bases, and 11 bases lay in between. The germline V gene has CDR1 SGHRS and CDR2 YFSETQ. For the CDR3, the DNA is TGCGCCAGCAGCTTGGAGTTCGCCTTCGGCTACACCTTC. It specifies CASSLEFAFGYTF.

The chain carries TRBV5-1 and TRBJ2-3; 9 bases fit TRBD1. Looked up from germline, CDR1 is SGHRS and CDR2 is YFSETQ. CDR3 length: 15 amino acids. J lost 4 bases, V lost 0 bases, and 3 bases had no gene match. The CDR3 coding sequence is TGCGCCAGCAGCTTGGAGGGACAGGGACCAGATACGCAGTATTTT. Translated: CASSLEGQGPDTQYF.

The chain couples TRBV5-1 to TRBJ1-2, with TRBD1 matching over 10 bases. The length of the CDR3 is 18 residues. With V trimmed by 0 bases and J by 2 bases, 10 bases remained unmatched. The germline gives CDR1 SGHRS, CDR2 YFSETQ. CDR3 sequence reads: CASSLARTGGNRNYGYTF. Here the CDR3 DNA reads TGCGCCAGCAGCTTGGCCAGGACAGGGGGAAATCGGAACTATGGCTACACCTTC.

The V and J genes are TRBV5-1 and TRBJ2-1, with 11 bases lining up with TRBD2. The CDR3 has 16 amino acids. J lost 7 bases, V lost 2 bases, and 8 bases had no gene match. Germline V gene sequence: CDR1 SGHRS, CDR2 YFSETQ. CDR3 bases: TGCGCCAGCAGCTTAAAACTAGCGGGAGTATCGAATGAGCAGTTCTTC. It translates to CASSLKLAGVSNEQFF.

This sequence joins TRBV18 and TRBJ2-1; 8 nucleotides agree with TRBD2. The CDR3 contains 16 residues. V lost 0 bases, J lost 8 bases, and 9 bases stayed unmatched. In germline, CDR1 is KGHSH, CDR2 LQKENI. CDR3 nucleotides: TGTGCCAGCTCACCACCGTCGCTAGCGGGTAACTATGAGCAGTTCTTC. It encodes CASSPPSLAGNYEQFF.

The CDR3 nucleotides read TGTGCCAGCTCAATAGGGACTAGCGGGGCCTACAATGAGCAGTTCTTC. This sequence encodes CASSIGTSGAYNEQFF. This chain joins TRBV18 and TRBJ2-1, with 13 nucleotides matching TRBD2. J gave up 2 bases and V 5 bases, and 3 bases lay outside the gene matches. The CDR3 runs 16 residues. Germline values: CDR1 KGHSH, CDR2 LQKENI.

This chain connects TRBV5-4 to TRBJ1-1; the D gene is possibly TRBD1 (5 bases). The CDR3 loop spans 14 amino acids. The germline CDR1 and CDR2 sequences are SGHNT and YYREEE (reference sequence). V lost 4 bases and J 10 bases, leaving 20 bases between the germline ends. CDR3 amino acids: CASSHGAQTNVAFF. DNA of the CDR3: TGTGCCAGCAGCCACGGGGCTCAAACCAACGTAGCTTTCTTT.

In regard to this clonotype: A single base separates this from a much larger clone, so it may be a read error. The rearrangement joins TRBV6-5 to TRBJ2-3; D is unresolved. V was shortened by 6 bases and J by 2 bases, with 3 bases between the two germline ends. Germline lookup yields CDR1 MNHEY and CDR2 SVGAGI. The CDR3 consists of 11 residues. The CDR3 DNA reads as TGTGCCAGCAGAGTCACAGATACGCAGTATTTT. It specifies CASRVTDTQYF.

J is TRBJ2-1 and V is TRBV13; D ambiguous. This CDR3 comprises 17 residues. Trimming removed 3 bases from V and 0 bases from J, with 15 bases in between. CDR1 and CDR2 from the germline V gene are PRHDT and FYEKMQ (reference sequence). CDR3: CASSFSGRQSSYNEQFF. The CDR3 bases are TGTGCCAGCAGCTTTTCCGGTCGCCAGAGCTCCTACAATGAGCAGTTCTTC.

About this clonotype itself: One end of the junction varies from germline; a read error may be responsible. The chain is built from TRBV7-2 and TRBJ2-3; D may be TRBD1 (5 bases). Germline V gene data show CDR1 as SGHTA and CDR2 as FQGNSA. This CDR3 contains 13 residues. DNA of the CDR3: TGTGTCAGCAGCTTGGCAGGGACAGATACGCAGTATTTT. Its translation is CVSSLAGTDTQYF.

The chain joins TRBV7-8 to TRBJ1-2, with D possibly being TRBD1 (6 bases). The CDR3 covers 16 residues. With 2 bases removed from V and 2 bases from J, the gap between germline ends came to 15 bases. CDR1 SGHVS and CDR2 FQNEAQ come from the germline V gene. CDR3 loop: CASSLQQGIRNYGYTF. The CDR3 nucleotides are TGTGCCAGCAGCTTACAACAGGGTATTCGGAACTATGGCTACACCTTC.

The rearrangement uses TRBV29-1 and TRBJ2-7, with 10 bases identical to TRBD1. Trimming at V came to 6 bases and at J to 7 bases, leaving 12 bases not matched to a gene. CDR1 is SQVTM and CDR2 is ANQGSEA in the germline V gene. The CDR3 sequence is 14 residues long. This chain's CDR3 is CSVERTGGPGEQYF. In DNA form, the CDR3 reads TGCAGCGTCGAAAGGACAGGGGGACCGGGAGAGCAGTACTTC.

The chain links TRBV10-3 to TRBJ2-3, with 8 bases lining up with TRBD1. V shed 0 bases and J 2 bases; nucleotides not matched to a gene: 4. The CDR3 contains 16 residues. From germline, CDR1 is ENHRY and CDR2 SYGVKD. In DNA form, the CDR3 reads TGTGCCATCAGTGAGTCCGGGACAGGAGCCACAGATACGCAGTATTTT. Its protein product is CAISESGTGATDTQYF.

The DNA of the CDR3 is TGCAGCCCCACCAGACTAGCGAACTCCTACAATGAGCAGTTCTTC. It encodes CSPTRLANSYNEQFF. The V and J genes are TRBV29-1 and TRBJ2-1, with TRBD2 identical over 8 bases. The V and J ends lost 8 bases and 0 bases, in that order; junction bases with no gene match: 9. This CDR3 is built from 15 residues. Germline-derived CDR1 and CDR2 are SQVTM and ANQGSEA.

To note about this clonotype: Its ends do not fully match the called genes, so a read error is possible. The gene calls are TRBV20-1 and TRBJ2-7, with unresolved D. In germline, CDR1 is DFQATT, CDR2 SNEGSKA (reference sequence). The CDR3 totals 10 residues. The CDR3 nucleotides are TGTTCTACGTGGATGAACGAGCAGTACTTC. Translation gives CSTWMNEQYF.

J is TRBJ2-7 and V is TRBV6-6; the D gene is possibly TRBD2 (6 bases). Per the germline V gene, CDR1 is MNHNY and CDR2 is SVGAGI (reference sequence). The V and J ends lost 7 bases and 2 bases respectively, with 15 bases between them. The CDR3 is made up of 14 amino acids. The CDR3 nucleotides are TGTGCCAGCATCGCAGGGACTTCAGCCTACGAGCAGTACTTC. Protein sequence: CASIAGTSAYEQYF.

The gene calls are TRBV9 and TRBJ2-5; tentative D call: TRBD2 (5 bases). V was clipped by 1 base and J by 2 bases, with 12 bases between them. Germline V lookup: CDR1 SGDLS, CDR2 YYNGEE. The CDR3 runs to 15 residues. For the CDR3, the DNA is TGTGCCAGCAGCGTAAGTTTGGGGAGACAAGAGACCCAGTACTTC. Amino acids: CASSVSLGRQETQYF. Full variable domain (remainder filled in from reference TRBV9 and TRBJ2-5): DSGVTQTPKHLITATGQRVTLRCSPRSGDLSVYWYQQSLDQGLQFLIQYYNGEERAKGNILERFSAQQFPDLHSELNLSSLELGDSALYFCASSVSLGRQETQYFGPGTRLLVL.

The rearrangement joins TRBV28 to TRBJ1-2, with D possibly matching TRBD1 (6 bases). V lost 2 bases and J 0 bases, leaving 10 bases between the germline ends. This CDR3 contains 15 residues. Germline values: CDR1 MDHEN, CDR2 SYDVKM. The CDR3 DNA follows: TGTGCCAGCAGTTTAAGGGGGGGCCCTAACTATGGCTACACCTTC. Translating gives CASSLRGGPNYGYTF.

The CDR3 bases are TGTGCCGGAAGACAGGGGGAAACTGAAGCTTTCTTT. This codes for CAGRQGETEAFF. The genes are TRBV6-1 and TRBJ1-1, with 9 nucleotides matching TRBD1. V lost 11 bases to trimming and J lost 5 bases; unmatched junction nucleotides: 6. In germline, CDR1 is MNHNS, CDR2 SASEGT. The CDR3 is made up of 12 amino acids.

The chain uses TRBV12-3 or TRBV12-4 and TRBJ2-1; the D is unclear. Trimming cost V 6 bases and J 4 bases, with 10 bases left between them. The CDR3 runs 13 residues. The CDR3 DNA reads as TGTGCCAGCAGGCCCGGCCTGTACAATGAGCAGTTCTTC. Its translation is CASRPGLYNEQFF.

This clonotype appeared a single time. The gene calls are TRBV19 and TRBJ1-2; D gene unclear. The CDR3 contains 13 residues. Trimming stripped 5 bases from V and 5 bases from J, with 12 bases between. Germline CDR1 reads LNHDA; CDR2 reads SQIVND (reference sequence). The CDR3 nucleotides are TGTGCCAGTAGTTCCGCCGGGAGGTATGGCTACACCTTC. It specifies CASSSAGRYGYTF.

The chain carries TRBV27 and TRBJ1-5, with a possible D match to TRBD1 (5 bases). The CDR3 is 14 residues long. Germline CDR1 and CDR2: MNHEY and SMNVEV (reference sequence). V lost 6 bases and J 5 bases, leaving 14 bases between the germline ends. The CDR3 nucleotides are TGTGCCAGCAGCCAAGACAGAGCCGATCAGCCCCAGCATTTT. This sequence encodes CASSQDRADQPQHF.

The gene calls are TRBV29-1 and TRBJ1-1; D is uncertain. Germline V lookup: CDR1 SQVTM, CDR2 ANQGSEA. The CDR3 covers 13 residues. Trimming cost V 2 bases and J 3 bases, with 10 bases left between them. Written as DNA, the CDR3 is TGCAGCGTTGAATACCGGGTGGACACTGAAGCTTTCTTT. This encodes CSVEYRVDTEAFF.